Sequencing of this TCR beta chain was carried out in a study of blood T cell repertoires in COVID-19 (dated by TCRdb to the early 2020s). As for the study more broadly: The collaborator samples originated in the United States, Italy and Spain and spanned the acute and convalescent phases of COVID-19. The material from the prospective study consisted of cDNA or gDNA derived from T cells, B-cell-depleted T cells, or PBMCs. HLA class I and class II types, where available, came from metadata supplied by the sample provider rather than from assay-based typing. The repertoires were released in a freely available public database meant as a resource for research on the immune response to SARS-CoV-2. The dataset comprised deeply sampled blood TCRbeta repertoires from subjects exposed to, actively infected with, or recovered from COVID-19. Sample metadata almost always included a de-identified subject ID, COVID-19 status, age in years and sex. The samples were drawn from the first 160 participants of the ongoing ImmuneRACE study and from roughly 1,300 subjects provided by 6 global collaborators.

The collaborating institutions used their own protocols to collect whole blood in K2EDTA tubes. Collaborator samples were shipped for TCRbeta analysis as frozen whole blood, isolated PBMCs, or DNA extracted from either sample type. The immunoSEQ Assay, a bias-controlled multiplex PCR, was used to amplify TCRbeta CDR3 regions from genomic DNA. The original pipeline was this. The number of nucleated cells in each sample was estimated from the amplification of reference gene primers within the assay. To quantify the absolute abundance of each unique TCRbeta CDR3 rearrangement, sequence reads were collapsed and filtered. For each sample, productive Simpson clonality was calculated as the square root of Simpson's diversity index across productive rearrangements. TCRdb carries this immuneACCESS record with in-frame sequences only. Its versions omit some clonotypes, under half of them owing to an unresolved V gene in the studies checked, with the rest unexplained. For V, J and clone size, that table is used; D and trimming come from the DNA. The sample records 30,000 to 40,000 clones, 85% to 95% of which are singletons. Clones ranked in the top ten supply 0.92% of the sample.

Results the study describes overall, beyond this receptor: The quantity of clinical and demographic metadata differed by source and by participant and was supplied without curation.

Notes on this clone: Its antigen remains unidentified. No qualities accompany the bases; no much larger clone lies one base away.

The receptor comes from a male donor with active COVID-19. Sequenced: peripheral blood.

The CDR3 is CASSPLAGQSEAFF. At the DNA level, the sequence is TGTGCCAGCTCACCATTAGCAGGACAGTCTGAAGCTTTCTTT. The chain couples TRBV18 to TRBJ1-1; TRBD1 is a possible D gene, resting on 6 matching bases. Per the germline V gene, KGHSH is the CDR1 and LQKENI is the CDR2. Trimming removed 2 bases from V and 6 bases from J, leaving 13 bases between the germline ends. The CDR3 contains 14 residues, cysteine and phenylalanine counted. Just the 42-base CDR3 DNA is kept, in frame starting at base 1.